This TCR beta chain was profiled in a study of T cell responses to AZD1222 COVID-19 vaccine. Deletions cut 1 base from V and 9 bases from J, with 10 bases between. This CDR3 contains 13 residues. Germline V CDR1 and CDR2: LNHNV, YYDKDF (reference sequence). Profiling relied on immunoSEQ multiplex PCR, and the TCRdb table lists in-frame clones only, not all of them. The table shows approximately 200,000 clones, with 80% to 95% occurring only once. Here the sequenced sample was peripheral blood, taken 28 days after the second AZD1222 dose. The receptor comes from an adult who received the AZD1222 COVID-19 vaccine. This chain connects TRBV15 to TRBJ2-1, with a possible D match to TRBD1 (5 bases). The CDR3 region has the DNA TGTGCCACCAGCAGAGTAGGGGCCGGTGAGCAGTTCTTC. Its protein product is CATSRVGAGEQFF.